This TCR beta chain stems from a study of OX40 agonist ivuxolimab in advanced cancers. Study-level information: Males comprised about 78% of the group, whose mean age was about 61 years (range 23 to 79).

Of note for this clone: What it binds is not known.

V was pared by 5 bases and J by 4 bases, with 5 bases of the junction left unmatched. This CDR3 spans 15 amino acids. The germline gives CDR1 MNHNY, CDR2 SVGAGI (reference sequence). Study-wide results and limits: Averaging showed that CD8+ T cells had more expanded clones than CD4+ did.

On cycle 4 day 1 and cycle 7 day 1, as well as at baseline, blood was sampled. Using immunoSEQ multiplex PCR, the repertoire was profiled, and TCRdb retains in-frame clones only, with some absent. The table lists roughly 70,000 clones, approximately 86% of them singletons. The chain is built from TRBV6-6 and TRBJ1-4; 9 nucleotides match TRBD1. The TCR sequence derives from an adult with an advanced solid tumor such as melanoma, head and neck, liver or kidney cancer. The specimen was CD4+ or CD8+ T cells sorted from blood, collected in a trial of the OX40 agonist ivuxolimab. The CDR3 DNA reads as TGTGCCAGCAGTCCGGACAGGGGTCGTAATGAAAAACTGTTTTTT. This gives the protein CASSPDRGRNEKLFF.